This note documents a single T cell receptor beta chain sequence. What it binds is not known. TCRdb keeps only in-frame clones here, not all; method: immunoSEQ multiplex PCR. The sample has approximately 49,000 clones. These data come from a study of T cells in women clearing cervical HPV infection. Study-wide results and caveats: CIN3+ cases had significantly higher TCR repertoire richness than controls, but evenness did not differ.

All donors had a single incident cervical HPV16 infection, not prevalent. The TCR was taken from a woman aged 18-70 years with a cervical HPV16 infection that either progressed to CIN3+ or cleared (not recorded which). The sequenced material came from blood buffy coat.

The CDR3 loop is CASSTLRTGDLAETQYF. The part of the CDR3 DNA that was read is TGTGCCAGCTCAACGCTACGGACAGGGGATCTCGCGGAGACC. V is TRBV18 and J is TRBJ2-5; 9 bases line up with TRBD1. The CDR3 end is not reached by the read, which stops 3 residues before it; the germline J gene fills it in. With V trimmed by 5 bases and J by 5 bases, 15 bases remained unmatched. The CDR3 has 17 residues. CDR1 KGHSH and CDR2 LQKENI come from the germline V gene. Together with reference TRBV18 and TRBJ2-5, the CDR3 gives the full variable domain: NAGVMQNPRHLVRRRGQEARLRCSPMKGHSHVYWYRQLPEEGLKFMVYLQKENIIDESGMPKERFSAEFPKEGPSILRIQQVVRGDSAAYFCASSTLRTGDLAETQYFGPGTRLLVL.